The T cell receptor (beta chain) described here comes from a study of CXCR3-negative and CXCR3-positive naive CD8 T cells. Study-wide points: CXCR3-positive naive cells had TRB CDR3s that were more hydrophobic than CXCR3-negative naive cells had.

The TRB libraries of cDNA were built by UMI-labeled 5' RACE. TCRdb re-called the 5' RACE reads; every CDR3 protein appears as one record, without DNA. There are 70,000 to 95,000 distinct CDR3 sequences in the sample, with approximately 1.5% held by the top ten. Comments on this clonotype: As yet, its antigen is unknown.

The CDR3 has 15 residues. Germline V gene lookup returns CDR1 SEHNR and CDR2 FQNEAQ (reference sequence). The sorter processed each CD8+ T cell subset in triplicate at some 300,000 cells apiece. Input material: naive CXCR3- CD8+ T cells from blood. Subset described: CD45RO-CCR7+CD27+CD95- naive CD8+ T cells lacking CXCR3 (TNR3-). The TCR originated in a human donor in good health. Some clones in this sample may be carry-over from other donors' samples. V is TRBV7-9 and J is TRBJ2-3; TCRdb's D call, TRBD1, is unchecked because there is no DNA. CDR3 amino acids: CASSYRDRGSDTQYF. Variable domain in full (rest from reference TRBV7-9 and TRBJ2-3): DTGVSQNPRHKITKRGQNVTFRCDPISEHNRLYWYRQTLGQGPEFLTYFQNEAQLEKSRLLSDRFSAERPKGSFSTLEIQRTEQGDSAMYLCASSYRDRGSDTQYFGPGTRLTVL.